This T cell receptor beta chain was sequenced for a study of beta chain features in type 1 diabetes. Overall study context: No patient-donor differences in age, gender, total cells or subset yield. Study results and limitations: Individuals with type 1 diabetes displayed fewer insertions and more deletions at VDJ junctions. It was among patients, rather than healthy donors, that naive, central memory and Treg TCRB repertoires appeared more similar. Shorter TCRB CDR3s, moderately but significantly so, marked every one of the four CD4+ subsets in Type 1 diabetes patients.

The authors reverse transcribed all of the isolated RNA, so sequencing captured expressed TCRB transcripts. Measured with immunoSEQ multiplex PCR; TCRdb has only the in-frame clones, and not every one. The sample contains around 710,000 clones, around 12% of which appear only once. Donors underwent one heparinised blood draw, about 110 mL on average. The germline V gene encodes CDR1 KGHSH and CDR2 LQKENI. The CDR3 contains 16 residues. V lost 1 base and J 1 base, leaving 13 bases between the germline ends. Note on this clone: What it recognizes is unknown.

The chain joins TRBV18 to TRBJ1-1; D not resolved. The receptor was derived from a man aged 25-45 years with type 1 diabetes. The sequencing sample was made of naive CD4+ T cells from blood. In nucleotides, the CDR3 is TGTGCCAGCTCACCACGAGAAAAAACCTGGAACACTGAAGCTTTCTTT. This codes for CASSPREKTWNTEAFF.